The 29 T cell receptor beta chains below were found in one sample sequenced in a study of CD8 T cells in ankylosing spondylitis. Broader study findings: Within ankylosing spondylitis blood, a TCR beta motif made up of fewer than ten highly homologous variants appeared to be characteristic.

These TCRs are of unknown antigen specificity. MiXCR, run by TCRdb on the 5' RACE reads, gives a single entry per CDR3 protein. The profile shows hundreds of thousands of distinct CDR3 sequences, about 10% of them singletons. Sample: blood, either unsorted or a sorted T cell fraction (not recorded which). These receptors all come from a male donor with ankylosing spondylitis.

This clonotype showed up just a few times. This chain joins TRBV12-3 or TRBV12-4 and TRBJ2-5; D uncertain. The CDR3 is 14 residues long. Trimming stripped 2 bases from V and 7 bases from J, with 14 bases between. For the CDR3, the DNA is TGTGCCAGCAGTTTACGGGCCGACCTGGGGACCCAGTACTTC. It specifies CASSLRADLGTQYF.

This clonotype was counted many times. The chain employs TRBV7-2 and TRBJ2-5, with 7 bases lining up with TRBD1. Per the germline V gene, CDR1 is SGHTA and CDR2 is FQGNSA. The CDR3 length is 17 residues. V lost 3 bases and J lost 1; bases outside the gene matches: 11. This chain's CDR3 is CASSLYRDSLSQETQYF. The DNA of the CDR3 is TGTGCCAGCAGCTTGTACCGGGACAGCCTTTCCCAAGAGACCCAGTACTTC.

This clonotype has only a few counts. The CDR3 DNA reads as TGCAGTGCTAGAGATCGGGGCTATGCGTTGGAGCAGTACTTC. Translated, it gives CSARDRGYALEQYF. V usage is TRBV20-1 and J usage is TRBJ2-7; D is perhaps TRBD1 or TRBD2 (5 bases each). The germline CDR1 and CDR2 sequences are DFQATT and SNEGSKA (reference sequence). Trimming cost V 0 bases and J 7 bases, with 16 bases left between them. This CDR3 region has 14 residues.

In this sample, this clonotype turned up a few times. V and J are TRBV4-2 and TRBJ2-1; D may correspond to TRBD1 or TRBD2 (5 bases each). The CDR3 has 14 residues. CDR1 and CDR2 from the germline V gene are LGHNA and YNFKEQ. V was pared by 1 base and J by 9 bases, with 13 bases between. The CDR3 nucleotides are TGTGCCAGCAGCCAAGGGCCCGAGAGGGGTGAGCAGTTCTTC. It specifies CASSQGPERGEQFF.

The rearrangement uses TRBV7-2 and TRBJ2-7; weak D call: TRBD2 (5 bases). From germline, CDR1 is SGHTA and CDR2 FQGNSA. The V end lost 5 bases, the J end lost 3 bases, and 20 bases lay between the germline ends. There are 16 residues in the CDR3. The CDR3 DNA sequence: TGTGCCAGCAGCGCATCGCGCTCGGGAAGGAGCTACGAGCAGTACTTC. Translated, it gives CASSASRSGRSYEQYF.

This clonotype was found a few times. This chain connects TRBV7-2 to TRBJ2-7; a weak D match, TRBD2 (5 bases). Looked up from germline, CDR1 is SGHTA and CDR2 is FQGNSA. The germline V and J ends were trimmed by 5 bases and 3 bases, with 14 bases remaining between them. This CDR3 has 14 amino acids. The CDR3 nucleotides are TGTGCCAGCAGCCCCTCCCTAGCTCACTACGAGCAGTACTTC. It specifies CASSPSLAHYEQYF.

This chain connects TRBV20-1 to TRBJ2-7; TRBD1 matches 8 bases. Per germline, CDR1 DFQATT and CDR2 SNEGSKA (reference sequence). The CDR3 is made up of 15 amino acids. Losses at the gene ends were 0 bases for V and 12 bases for J; bases not matched to a gene: 16. CDR3 region: CSARDPTGGRRSLYF. The CDR3 region has the DNA TGCAGTGCTAGAGATCCCACAGGGGGAAGGAGATCCTTGTACTTC.

The table lists this clonotype with many counts. The chain has TRBV10-3 and TRBJ2-3, with TRBD2 matching over 12 bases. Germline CDR1 ENHRY, CDR2 SYGVKD. This CDR3 spans 15 amino acids. The trim removed 5 bases at V and 6 bases at J, leaving 6 bases unmatched. The CDR3 DNA reads TGTGCCATCAGTAGACTAGCGGGGGATGTGGATACGCAGTATTTT. Residues: CAISRLAGDVDTQYF.

The chain is built from TRBV7-2 and TRBJ2-5; D call uncertain. Trimming took 2 bases from V and 5 from J, leaving 12 bases between them. Germline CDR1 is SGHTA and CDR2 is FQGNSA. The length of the CDR3 is 14 residues. As DNA, the CDR3 is TGTGCCAGCAGCTTAAGTTTAGTGGTGGAGACCCAGTACTTC. Translation gives CASSLSLVVETQYF. The full variable domain, completed using reference TRBV7-2 and TRBJ2-5, is GAGVSQSPSNKVTEKGKDVELRCDPISGHTALYWYRQSLGQGLEFLIYFQGNSAPDKSGLPSDRFSAERTGGSVSTLTIQRTQQEDSAVYLCASSLSLVVETQYFGPGTRLLVL.

This clonotype was seen repeatedly, ten times or more. The chain joins TRBV7-2 to TRBJ2-3, with TRBD2 matching 8 bases. The germline CDR1 and CDR2 sequences are SGHTA and FQGNSA. V dropped 2 bases and J dropped 6; count of bases not matched to a gene: 7. The CDR3 totals 15 residues. This CDR3 is CASSLRRGGWDTQYF. The CDR3 region has the DNA TGTGCCAGCAGCTTACGTCGGGGGGGATGGGATACGCAGTATTTT.

This clonotype was seen a few times. The J gene is TRBJ1-2, the V gene TRBV7-3, with 8 bases aligning to TRBD1. This CDR3 region has 12 residues. With 4 bases clipped from V and 11 bases from J, the junction kept 6 bases outside the gene matches. The germline CDR1 and CDR2 sequences are SGHTA and FQGTGA. The CDR3 is CASSSGQGSYTF. The CDR3 DNA follows: TGTGCCAGCAGCTCCGGACAGGGTAGTTACACCTTC.

In DNA, the CDR3 is TGTGCCACCCACGACAGGGAGCACTCCTATGGCTACACCTTC. It yields the protein CATHDREHSYGYTF. V gene TRBV10-3 combines with J gene TRBJ1-2; 7 positions match TRBD1. The CDR3 runs 14 residues. V shed 10 bases and J 4 bases; nucleotides not matched to a gene: 12. CDR1 is ENHRY, CDR2 SYGVKD, per germline.

The J gene is TRBJ1-5, the V gene TRBV28; D is unclear. The germline V and J ends were trimmed by 4 bases and 5 bases, with 6 bases remaining between them. CDR3 size: 12 residues. Germline V CDR1 and CDR2: MDHEN, SYDVKM. CDR3 in DNA: TGTGCCAGCAGTTCGTGGTATCAGCCCCAGCATTTT. As protein: CASSSWYQPQHF.

In its sample, this clonotype was seen a few times. The chain employs TRBV6-5 and TRBJ2-2; a possible D gene is TRBD1 (6 bases). Germline V gene sequence: CDR1 MNHEY, CDR2 SVGAGI. CDR3 length equals 17 residues. V was trimmed by 0 bases and J by 2 bases, leaving 13 bases between them. This CDR3 reads CASSYSWQGLNTGELFF. CDR3 nucleotide sequence: TGTGCCAGCAGTTACTCGTGGCAGGGGCTTAACACCGGGGAGCTGTTTTTT.

The V and J genes are TRBV7-2 and TRBJ1-5, with a weak D call TRBD1 (5 bases). Germline assignment: CDR1 SGHTA and CDR2 FQGNSA. V was pared by 7 bases and J by 4 bases, with 11 bases between. CDR3 length equals 13 residues. In DNA, the CDR3 is TGTGCCAGCACCTTTGACAGAAATCAGCCCCAGCATTTT. It codes for CASTFDRNQPQHF.

This clonotype was counted only a few times. The rearrangement uses TRBV5-1 and TRBJ2-2, with 7 positions matching TRBD1. Losses at the gene ends were 3 bases for V and 5 bases for J; bases not matched to a gene: 10. In germline, CDR1 is SGHRS, CDR2 YFSETQ. The length of the CDR3 is 16 residues. For the CDR3, the DNA is TGCGCCAGCAGCTCACCTGGGACAGCCGGGACCGGGGAGCTGTTTTTT. Protein sequence: CASSSPGTAGTGELFF. The variable domain in full, completed from reference TRBV5-1 and TRBJ2-2, reads KAGVTQTPRYLIKTRGQQVTLSCSPISGHRSVSWYQQTPGQGLQFLFEYFSETQRNKGNFPGRFSGRQFSNSRSEMNVSTLELGDSALYLCASSSPGTAGTGELFFGEGSRLTVL.

V and J are TRBV7-9 and TRBJ1-1; D gene uncertain. V lost 5 bases and J lost 4, with 11 bases in between. Germline CDR1 is SEHNR and CDR2 is FQNEAQ (reference sequence). The CDR3 totals 13 residues. The CDR3 DNA sequence: TGTGCCAGCAGCCCGATGGTTACCACTGAAGCTTTCTTT. It yields the protein CASSPMVTTEAFF.

There are many counts of this clonotype. The chain combines TRBV29-1 with TRBJ2-5; 8 positions match TRBD2. CDR1 is SQVTM and CDR2 is ANQGSEA in the germline V gene. The CDR3 is 13 residues long. With 3 bases clipped from V and 2 bases from J, the junction kept 2 bases outside the gene matches. CDR3 region: CSVDRGGQETQYF. CDR3 bases: TGCAGCGTTGACCGGGGGGGTCAAGAGACCCAGTACTTC.

The chain employs TRBV9 and TRBJ2-3; 13 bases map to TRBD2. The V segment lost 0 bases and the J segment 7 bases; nucleotides outside the gene matches: 2. This CDR3 spans 15 amino acids. Germline CDR1 SGDLS, CDR2 YYNGEE. The CDR3 reads CASSVGTSGRNTQYF. The CDR3 DNA sequence: TGTGCCAGCAGCGTAGGGACTAGCGGGAGAAATACGCAGTATTTT.

This chain links TRBV7-6 with TRBJ2-5; no firm D call. V lost 8 bases, J lost 2 bases, and 18 bases lay in between. Germline V gene lookup returns CDR1 SGHVS and CDR2 FNYEAQ. The CDR3 sequence is 15 residues long. CDR3 sequence (DNA): TGTGCCAGCGGATCCCGGACCACAGAGCAAGAGACCCAGTACTTC. Its protein product is CASGSRTTEQETQYF.

This clonotype was seen a handful of times. The V call is TRBV4-2, the J call TRBJ1-4, with TRBD1 matching over 7 bases. Looked up from germline, CDR1 is LGHNA and CDR2 is YNFKEQ. The CDR3 length is 16 residues. V shed 4 bases and J 8 bases; nucleotides not matched to a gene: 13. The CDR3 is CASSPDRQGRGEKLFF. Written as DNA, the CDR3 is TGTGCCAGCAGCCCGGATCGACAGGGCAGAGGGGAAAAACTGTTTTTT.

This clonotype was recorded many times. The J gene is TRBJ2-5, the V gene TRBV20-1; 7 nucleotides agree with TRBD1. This CDR3 comprises 13 residues. V lost 0 bases and J lost 4; bases outside the gene matches: 2. Germline CDR1 is DFQATT and CDR2 is SNEGSKA (reference sequence). The CDR3 DNA sequence: TGCAGTGCTAGAGATGGGGACAGAGAGACCCAGTACTTC. This sequence encodes CSARDGDRETQYF.

This clonotype was seen more than once but under ten times. This chain links TRBV6-1 with TRBJ2-7; 7 bases line up with TRBD1. The CDR3 has 16 amino acids. From germline, CDR1 is MNHNS and CDR2 SASEGT. Losses at the gene ends were 7 bases for V and 2 bases for J; bases not matched to a gene: 14. CDR3 sequence reads: CASIRDSQSPPYEQYF. As DNA, the CDR3 is TGTGCCAGCATCCGGGACAGCCAAAGTCCACCCTACGAGCAGTACTTC.

For this clonotype: This may come from a read error, since a much larger clone is one base off. The chain carries TRBV7-8 and TRBJ2-2, with 8 bases lining up with TRBD1. Germline assignment: CDR1 SGHVS and CDR2 FQNEAQ. This CDR3 is 15 amino acids long. CDR3 in amino acids: CDSSSRTGSTGELFF. DNA of the CDR3: TGTGACAGCAGCTCCCGGACAGGGAGCACCGGGGAGCTGTTTTTT.

This clonotype was seen repeatedly, ten times or more. The V call is TRBV4-1, the J call TRBJ2-4; 8 bases are shared with TRBD1. Trimming took 4 bases from V and 4 from J; bases not matched to a gene: 21. The CDR3 is 20 residues long. Germline V gene sequence: CDR1 MGHRA, CDR2 YSYEKL. The CDR3 DNA follows: TGCGCCAGCAGCCGAGGACTTCCCGTCGGACAGGGAGGACCTAAAAACATTCAGTACTTC. Its translation is CASSRGLPVGQGGPKNIQYF.

Points on this clonotype: One end of the junction varies from germline; a read error may be responsible. This chain joins TRBV11-1 and TRBJ2-3; 8 bases are a match to TRBD2. Per germline, CDR1 SGHAT and CDR2 FQDESV (reference sequence). This CDR3 is built from 18 residues. In DNA form, the CDR3 reads TGTGCCACCAGCTTAGTGTTGGGTAGAGCGGGAGACCCAGATACGCAGTATTTT. This gives the protein CATSLVLGRAGDPDTQYF.

The chain joins TRBV4-1 to TRBJ1-5, with 7 bases aligning to TRBD1. CDR1 and CDR2 from the germline V gene are MGHRA and YSYEKL. The CDR3 covers 18 residues. With 0 bases clipped from V and 4 bases from J, the junction kept 12 bases outside the gene matches. CDR3 protein: CASSQDASEGALNQPQHF. The CDR3 DNA reads as TGCGCCAGCAGCCAAGACGCCTCTGAGGGGGCTCTTAATCAGCCCCAGCATTTT.

This clonotype was seen a few times. The CDR3 coding sequence is TGCGCCAGCATCCCCCGGACTGGTCTCACAGATACGCAGTATTTT. This codes for CASIPRTGLTDTQYF. The chain employs TRBV10-2 and TRBJ2-3; possible D gene TRBD2, 5 bases. Germline V gene data show CDR1 as WSHSY and CDR2 as SAAADI. Between the trimmed V and J ends, which lost 7 bases and 2 bases, there was a span of 16 bases. The CDR3 has 15 amino acids.

This clonotype was counted ten times or more. This chain connects TRBV12-3 or TRBV12-4 to TRBJ1-1, with D unclear. This CDR3 comprises 12 residues. Between the trimmed V and J ends, which lost 5 bases and 5 bases, there was a span of 9 bases. CDR3: CASSPRRTEAFF. CDR3 DNA sequence: TGTGCCAGCAGTCCCCGTCGAACTGAAGCTTTCTTT.